The 20 T cell receptor beta chains listed next were all sequenced from one sample in a study of monozygotic twins with inflammatory bowel disease. TCRdb re-called the 5' RACE reads and shows each CDR3 protein once, DNA omitted. The sample includes under 200,000 distinct CDR3 sequences. Source material: blood. Receptors originate from a human donor with ulcerative colitis or Crohn's disease, or a healthy co-twin of an affected twin (not recorded which).

The chain combines TRBV5-5 with TRBJ2-5; TCRdb indicates TRBD1, and absent DNA this call remains unverified. CDR1 is SGHKS, CDR2 YYEKEE, per germline (reference sequence). The CDR3 sequence is 14 residues long. CDR3 residues: CASSRGDLTETQYF. The whole variable domain, filled in from reference TRBV5-5 and TRBJ2-5, reads DAGVTQSPTHLIKTRGQQVTLRCSPISGHKSVSWYQQVLGQGPQFIFQYYEKEERGRGNFPDRFSARQFPNYSSELNVNALLLGDSALYLCASSRGDLTETQYFGPGTRLLVL.

The chain carries TRBV7-9 and TRBJ2-1; TCRdb calls TRBD2, which cannot be checked without DNA. This CDR3 contains 16 residues. The germline V gene encodes CDR1 SEHNR and CDR2 FQNEAQ (reference sequence). CDR3 loop: CASSRTSGRAYNEQFF.

The chain carries TRBV5-4 and TRBJ2-7; TCRdb lists TRBD1, though no DNA is available to test this call. Looked up from germline, CDR1 is SGHNT and CDR2 is YYREEE (reference sequence). This CDR3 has 14 residues. This CDR3 is CASSDLQGIYEQYF.

CDR3 region: CASSLLQGANTGELFF. The chain uses TRBV27 and TRBJ2-2; no DNA is available, so the TRBD1 call from TCRdb remains unchecked. This CDR3 comprises 16 residues. Germline V CDR1 and CDR2: MNHEY, SMNVEV (reference sequence).

This chain links TRBV4-1 with TRBJ2-2; TCRdb reports TRBD2, a call that lacks DNA to check it against. The CDR3 runs to 18 residues. Germline loops: CDR1 MGHRA, CDR2 YSYEKL. The CDR3 sequence: CASSPSGLAGGGTGELFF.

The rearrangement uses TRBV11-2 and TRBJ2-1. Per germline, CDR1 SGHAT and CDR2 FQNNGV. There are 14 residues in the CDR3. CDR3 sequence reads: CASSLDRAGNEQFF. Based on the CDR3 plus reference TRBV11-2 and TRBJ2-1, the full variable domain is EAGVAQSPRYKIIEKRQSVAFWCNPISGHATLYWYQQILGQGPKLLIQFQNNGVVDDSQLPKDRFSAERLKGVDSTLKIQPAKLEDSAVYLCASSLDRAGNEQFFGPGTRLTVL.

The chain uses TRBV3-1 and TRBJ1-1; TCRdb picks TRBD1, but there is no DNA to check that call. In germline, CDR1 is LGHDT, CDR2 YNNKEL (reference sequence). This CDR3 comprises 16 residues. CDR3 residues: CASSQTPGAGKTEAFF.

This CDR3 is CASSQSGERDEQFF. The genes are TRBV6-4 and TRBJ2-1; no DNA is available, so the TRBD2 call from TCRdb remains unchecked. This CDR3 has 14 residues. CDR1 is MRHNA, CDR2 SNTAGT, per germline.

The V and J genes are TRBV6-2 or TRBV6-3 and TRBJ2-2; TCRdb lists TRBD2, though no DNA is available to test this call. Germline V gene sequence: CDR1 MNHEY, CDR2 SVGEGT. This CDR3 spans 18 amino acids. This CDR3 reads CASSYSIGAGGRTGELFF.

V gene TRBV27 combines with J gene TRBJ2-7; TCRdb proposes TRBD1, but this gene call is untestable without DNA. Germline V CDR1 and CDR2: MNHEY, SMNVEV (reference sequence). The CDR3 totals 13 residues. CDR3 residues: CASSFKGVDEQYF.

The CDR3 reads CASSLISSWLFNEQFF. The J gene is TRBJ2-1, the V gene TRBV27. CDR1 and CDR2 from the germline V gene are MNHEY and SMNVEV (reference sequence). The CDR3 spans 16 residues.

This chain joins TRBV12-3 or TRBV12-4 and TRBJ1-2; TCRdb's assignment of TRBD1 cannot be checked, as there is no DNA. The CDR3 extends over 13 amino acids. The chain's CDR3 is CASSGDSNYGYTF.

V usage is TRBV5-1 and J usage is TRBJ1-4. The CDR3 has 13 amino acids. CDR1 is SGHRS, CDR2 YFSETQ, per germline. The CDR3 sequence is CASSLELREKLFF.

The chain has TRBV7-8 and TRBJ2-7; TCRdb designates TRBD2, a call that cannot be tested without DNA. The CDR3 is 13 amino acids. Germline V gene sequence: CDR1 SGHVS, CDR2 FQNEAQ. The CDR3 reads CASLVGRGYEQYF.

The chain couples TRBV7-2 to TRBJ1-2. CDR1 and CDR2 from the germline V gene are SGHTA and FQGNSA. The CDR3 length is 13 residues. The CDR3 protein is CASRGDSNYGYTF.

The J gene is TRBJ1-2, the V gene TRBV7-8; as DNA is missing, the TRBD1 call by TCRdb cannot be tested. Germline values: CDR1 SGHVS, CDR2 FQNEAQ. This CDR3 has 13 residues. CDR3 loop: CASSFSQGYGYTF.

This CDR3 is CASSSDRDEQYF. The chain joins TRBV5-1 to TRBJ2-7. Germline lookup yields CDR1 SGHRS and CDR2 YFSETQ. This CDR3 contains 12 residues.

The chain recombines TRBV18 with TRBJ2-7. Germline-derived CDR1 and CDR2 are KGHSH and LQKENI. This CDR3 contains 15 residues. CDR3 sequence: CASSTGQQLPNEQYF.

This chain links TRBV27 with TRBJ1-2. Germline lookup yields CDR1 MNHEY and CDR2 SMNVEV (reference sequence). The CDR3 loop spans 14 amino acids. CDR3 sequence: CASSFSWQNYGYTF.

The chain has TRBV6-2 or TRBV6-3 and TRBJ2-1; no DNA is available, so the TRBD2 call from TCRdb remains unchecked. Per the germline V gene, CDR1 is MNHEY and CDR2 is SVGEGT. The CDR3 is made up of 16 amino acids. This chain's CDR3 is CASSYPSGEGGNEQFF.